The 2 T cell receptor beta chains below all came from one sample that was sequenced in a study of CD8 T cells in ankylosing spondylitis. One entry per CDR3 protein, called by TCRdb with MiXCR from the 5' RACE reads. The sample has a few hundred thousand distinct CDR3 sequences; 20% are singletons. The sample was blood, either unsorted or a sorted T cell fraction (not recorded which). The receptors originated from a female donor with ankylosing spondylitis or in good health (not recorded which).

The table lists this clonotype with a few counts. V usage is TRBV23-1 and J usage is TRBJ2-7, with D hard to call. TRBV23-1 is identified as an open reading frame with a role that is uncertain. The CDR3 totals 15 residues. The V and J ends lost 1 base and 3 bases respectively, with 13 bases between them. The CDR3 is CASSQWCRLDYEQYF. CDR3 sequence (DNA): TGCGCCAGCAGTCAATGGTGCAGGCTGGACTACGAGCAGTACTTC.

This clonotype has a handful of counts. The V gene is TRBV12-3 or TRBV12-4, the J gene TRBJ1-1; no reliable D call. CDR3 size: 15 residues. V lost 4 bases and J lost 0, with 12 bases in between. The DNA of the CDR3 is TGTGCCAGCAGTTCCATGAAGGCGATGAACACTGAAGCTTTCTTT. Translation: CASSSMKAMNTEAFF.